This is a list of T cell receptor beta chains from one sample in a study of shared clonotypes between healthy human individuals. Assay: immunoSEQ multiplex PCR; the TCRdb copy retains only in-frame clones and omits some. The sample records over a million clones, 65% to 80% being singletons. The specimen sequenced was memory CD4+ T cells sorted from blood. The receptors stem from a man aged 18 to 29 in good health. The CDR3 runs from the conserved cysteine through the conserved F or W. A D gene is named only where the DNA matches it firmly. For some rows the clone size is stated as once, few or many, or as a class when expanded; others skip it.

v_gene	j_gene	d_gene	abundance	CDR3aa	CDR3nt
TRBV4-1	TRBJ2-2	.	once	CASRPNRVENTGELFF	TGCGCCAGCAGGCCGAACAGGGTGGAGAACACCGGGGAGCTGTTTTTT
TRBV7-9	TRBJ2-1	.	few	CASSPKPIYNEQFF	TGTGCCAGCAGCCCGAAGCCCATCTACAATGAGCAGTTCTTC
TRBV5-4	TRBJ2-7	.	.	CASSLLAGDNYEQYF	TGTGCCAGCAGCCTTCTTGCGGGGGACAACTACGAGCAGTACTTC
TRBV7-2	TRBJ2-1	.	.	CASSKNNEQFF	TGTGCCAGCAGCAAAAACAATGAGCAGTTCTTC
TRBV6-1	TRBJ2-7	.	.	CASWGGAAYEQYF	TGTGCCAGCTGGGGCGGGGCGGCCTACGAGCAGTACTTC
TRBV29-1	TRBJ2-7	TRBD2	.	CSAADGLAVQYF	TGCAGCGCTGCAGACGGGCTAGCGGTACAGTACTTC
TRBV7-9	TRBJ1-1	.	.	CASSLSRGLGTEAFF	TGTGCCAGCAGCTTATCTCGGGGGCTGGGCACTGAAGCTTTCTTT
TRBV7-2	TRBJ2-5	.	.	CASSFAARQETQYF	TGTGCCAGCAGCTTTGCAGCGCGACAAGAGACCCAGTACTTC
TRBV7-9	TRBJ2-3	.	.	CASSSSMGTQYF	TGTGCCAGCAGCTCAAGTATGGGTACGCAGTATTTT
TRBV29-1	TRBJ2-3	TRBD1	.	CSAGRDRATDTQYF	TGCAGCGCCGGCCGGGACAGGGCAACAGATACGCAGTATTTT
TRBV30	TRBJ1-2	TRBD1	once	CAWRQMGGTVYGYTF	TGTGCCTGGAGACAGATGGGGGGGACAGTCTATGGCTACACCTTC
TRBV30	TRBJ2-2	.	.	CAWSRGNLPGELFF	TGTGCCTGGAGTCGCGGGAACCTACCCGGGGAGCTGTTTTTT
TRBV7-2	TRBJ2-7	TRBD2	.	CASSPRGGGTRPYEQYF	TGTGCCAGCAGCCCCCGGGGGGGCGGGACTAGACCCTACGAGCAGTACTTC
TRBV7-2	TRBJ2-7	.	.	CASSPEGRTYYEQYF	TGTGCCAGCAGCCCAGAAGGGAGAACCTACTACGAGCAGTACTTC
TRBV5-4	TRBJ1-1	.	.	CASSLGVLLNTEAFF	TGTGCCAGCAGCTTGGGAGTGCTTTTGAACACTGAAGCTTTCTTT
TRBV7-2	TRBJ2-2	TRBD2	.	CASSLGAGGRTGELFF	TGTGCCAGCAGCTTAGGAGCGGGAGGCCGGACCGGGGAGCTGTTTTTT